The rows below give T cell receptor beta chains drawn from one sample of a study of cytomegalovirus exposure and HLA in healthy donors. Libraries were prepared by immunoSEQ multiplex PCR; TCRdb keeps only in-frame clonotypes and omits some of them. The sample includes roughly 100,000 clones, approximately 84% of them seen just once. What was sequenced was PBMCs. These receptors all stem from a male donor in good health and CMV-seronegative. Each CDR3 is given without its conserved first and last residue. A D gene is named only where the DNA matches it firmly.

d_call v_call cdr3_aa
TRBD2 TRBV19 ASSIWREGGEQF
TRBD2 TRBV4-3 ASSQKGASGRATHNEQF
TRBD2 TRBV11-2 ASSSSTSGGTDTQY
. TRBV27 ASSFLSVNSPLH
. TRBV27 ASSQPGETQY
. TRBV7-9 ASSLARQNNYGYT
TRBD1 TRBV30 AWSPGGIETQY
. TRBV29-1 SEYNLPEGYT
. TRBV6-1 ASSEAPRTLNQPQH
TRBD2 TRBV2 ASKQRLAGGHGPYNEQF
. TRBV10-3 AISPDRYGYT
. TRBV6-4 ASSARDTDTQY
TRBD2 TRBV5-4 ASSLEAGVYNEQF
. TRBV5-1 ASSTMDTASGNTIY
TRBD1 TRBV18 ASSPSTGGNQPQH
. TRBV4-2 ASSRDNAGTNSPLH
. TRBV30 AWSVTGGYTDTQY
TRBD1 TRBV7-2 ASSPPGTGNEQF
. TRBV5-6 ASSLGQLRDNEQF
TRBD2 TRBV28 ASSLPSGYSYEQY
TRBD2 TRBV25-1 ASSESAGVGNTGELF
TRBD2 TRBV5-6 ASSPGLAGGVLYEQY
. TRBV2 ASSEGGGTSNQPQH
. TRBV5-1 ASSGGAPDQPQH
. TRBV7-2 ASSLRLAREGYNEQF
TRBD1 TRBV29-1 SVELMMGQGLDTQY
TRBD1 TRBV6-5 ASRGRQGDTYEQY
TRBD2 TRBV6-1 ASSDGAGGQSEQY